This T cell receptor (beta chain) stems from a study of control samples from healthy donors and cancer patients. Here immunoSEQ multiplex PCR was the method, and the copy in TCRdb shows in-frame clones only, minus some. This table holds about 100,000 clones, roughly 87% found once. CDR1 is SGHAT and CDR2 is FQNNGV in the germline V gene. The CDR3 runs 14 residues. Trimming removed 2 bases from V and 7 bases from J, with 14 bases in between. This receptor was identified in a woman aged 45-60 years in good health. Sequencing input: blood. The chain is built from TRBV11-2 and TRBJ2-5; D might be TRBD2 (6 bases). This chain's CDR3 is CASSLTGTSATQYF. CDR3 DNA sequence: TGTGCCAGCAGCTTAACGGGGACTTCGGCGACCCAGTACTTC.